What follows describes a single TCR beta chain. The CDR3 covers 15 residues. The V gene end was trimmed by 1 base and the J gene end by 6 bases; junction bases not matched to a gene: 9. CDR1 is LGHDT, CDR2 YNNKEL, per germline (reference sequence). The entry originates in a study of blood T cell repertoires in COVID-19. Study background: From the United States, Italy and Spain came samples of acute and convalescent COVID-19. PBMCs, B-cell-depleted T cells, or T cells were the source of the cDNA or gDNA that made up the material.

Under the authors' procedure: The authors estimated nucleated cell counts from reference gene primer amplification. Sequencing used immunoSEQ multiplex PCR; TCRdb keeps in-frame clones, though not all of them. That table supplies the V and J calls and clone size; D and trimming were determined from the DNA. Here the sample spans a few hundred thousand clones, approximately 88% being singletons. Sequencing used peripheral blood. The source is a woman aged 40 to 50 who had recovered from COVID-19. This rearrangement joins TRBV3-1 (or the pseudogene TRBV3-2) to TRBJ2-7, with 7 bases fitting TRBD2. The CDR3 protein is CASSQGREGYGEQYF. The DNA for the CDR3 is TGTGCCAGCAGCCAAGGAAGGGAGGGATACGGCGAGCAGTACTTC.